These 30 T cell receptor beta chains were all obtained from the same sample, sequenced in a study of regulatory T cells in long-lasting Graves disease. Assembly of TCR beta libraries relied on iRepertoire HTBI primers together with Arm-PCR of CDR3 regions. TCRdb passed the multiplex PCR reads through MiXCR, listing each CDR3 protein once. The table lists 440,000 or so distinct CDR3 sequences, approximately 15% of them singletons. Time point of the sample: newly diagnosed GD, antithyroid drugs for less than 3 months. Scientists built the TCR library using RNA that was extracted from PBMCs. These records were also assigned to another study, of T cells in Graves' hyperthyroidism and ophthalmopathy.

The sequencing here drew on peripheral blood mononuclear cells (PBMCs), taken at new diagnosis, from a patient treated with antithyroid drugs. All receptors come from a woman in her thirties with Graves disease.

This clonotype showed up many times. The chain carries TRBV28 and TRBJ2-2; D unclear. Germline V gives CDR1 MDHEN, CDR2 SYDVKM. The V end was cut by 5 bases, the J end by 6 bases, with 7 bases between. The CDR3 is 12 residues long. The CDR3, as DNA: TGTGCCAGCAGTGACCCGTCCGGGGAGCTGTTTTTT. Translated: CASSDPSGELFF.

This clonotype showed up many times. V usage is TRBV28 and J usage is TRBJ1-2, with D tentatively TRBD1 (5 bases). The CDR3 consists of 15 residues. With 5 bases removed from V and 7 bases from J, the gap between germline ends came to 20 bases. CDR1 is MDHEN, CDR2 SYDVKM, per germline. The CDR3 reads CASSPLLLTGSGYTF. The CDR3, as DNA: TGTGCCAGCAGTCCCCTCTTGCTCACAGGATCTGGCTACACCTTC.

The chain links TRBV30 to TRBJ2-3, with TRBD2 as a possible D gene (6 bases). CDR3 size: 17 residues. Germline assignment: CDR1 GTSNPN and CDR2 SVGIG (reference sequence). V lost 1 base and J lost 5, with 22 bases in between. The CDR3 DNA reads TGTGCCTGGAGTGGGGGGAGGCCCCTCGGCGGGTTAGATACGCAGTATTTT. Its translation is CAWSGGRPLGGLDTQYF.

This clonotype appeared a few times. The chain recombines TRBV30 with TRBJ1-4; a possible D gene is TRBD1 (5 bases). The CDR3 covers 15 residues. V was cut by 2 bases and J by 5 bases, with 15 bases left in between. Germline loops: CDR1 GTSNPN, CDR2 SVGIG (reference sequence). CDR3 region: CAWSPRVITNEKLFF. CDR3 in DNA: TGTGCCTGGAGTCCCAGGGTCATTACGAATGAAAAACTGTTTTTT.

This clonotype was seen at least ten times. V and J are TRBV3-1 and TRBJ1-2; D unresolved. The germline gives CDR1 LGHDT, CDR2 YNNKEL (reference sequence). V lost 3 bases, J lost 0 bases, and 11 bases lay in between. CDR3 length: 15 residues. This chain's CDR3 is CASSQGLGANYGYTF. CDR3 DNA: TGTGCCAGCAGCCAGGGTCTCGGAGCTAACTATGGCTACACCTTC.

This clonotype has more than one count but fewer than ten. The chain combines TRBV5-1 with TRBJ2-2; weak D call: TRBD1 (5 bases). V was shortened by 3 bases and J by 7 bases, with 16 bases between the two germline ends. This CDR3 spans 15 amino acids. Germline V gene sequence: CDR1 SGHRS, CDR2 YFSETQ. Written as DNA, the CDR3 is TGCGCCAGCAGCTCCACCCCAGGGTGGAGCGGGGAGCTGTTTTTT. It specifies CASSSTPGWSGELFF.

This clonotype has just a few counts. The CDR3 sequence is CATSRGNRGFEPQHF. CDR3 bases: TGTGCCACCAGCAGAGGAAACAGGGGGTTTGAGCCCCAGCATTTT. The V call is TRBV15, the J call TRBJ1-5; 8 bases are a match to TRBD1. V was clipped by 1 base and J by 8 bases; unmatched bases: 7. This CDR3 has 15 residues. Germline V gives CDR1 LNHNV, CDR2 YYDKDF (reference sequence).

This clonotype has only a few counts. This chain uses TRBV7-6 with TRBJ2-7, with TRBD2 matching 8 bases. The CDR3 spans 17 residues. Germline loops: CDR1 SGHVS, CDR2 FNYEAQ. After removal of 1 base from V and 7 bases from J, the junction contained 15 bases not matched to a gene. The CDR3 is CASSLVVASGSHKEQYF. As DNA, the CDR3 is TGTGCCAGCAGCTTAGTCGTCGCTAGCGGGTCACATAAAGAGCAGTACTTC.

V gene TRBV27 combines with J gene TRBJ2-7; TRBD2 matches at 7 bases. The V gene's germline CDR1 is MNHEY and CDR2 SMNVEV (reference sequence). Trimming at V came to 5 bases and at J to 0 bases, leaving 7 bases not matched to a gene. This CDR3 comprises 15 residues. This CDR3 is CASSTSPGGSYEQYF. As DNA, the CDR3 is TGTGCCAGCAGTACTAGTCCGGGAGGCTCCTACGAGCAGTACTTC.

In its sample, this clonotype was seen many times. The J gene is TRBJ2-1, the V gene TRBV24-1; no reliable D call. The CDR3 consists of 15 residues. Trimming left V 4 bases short and J 0 bases short, with 9 bases between. Germline lookup yields CDR1 KGHDR and CDR2 SFDVKD. Here the CDR3 DNA reads TGTGCCACCAGTGACGCACGGGTCTCCTACAATGAGCAGTTCTTC. Protein: CATSDARVSYNEQFF.

The sample holds many counts of this clonotype. This chain connects TRBV20-1 to TRBJ2-5, with 9 bases matching TRBD1. This CDR3 is built from 17 residues. The V segment lost 5 bases and the J segment 4 bases; nucleotides outside the gene matches: 17. Germline V gene sequence: CDR1 DFQATT, CDR2 SNEGSKA (reference sequence). The CDR3: CSARSPSGQGIGETQYF. The CDR3 DNA reads as TGCAGTGCTCGCAGCCCGTCTGGACAGGGGATAGGAGAGACCCAGTACTTC.

The chain employs TRBV29-1 and TRBJ2-7, with 11 positions matching TRBD2. The junction had 1 base not matched to a gene; V was cut back by 4 bases and J by 2 bases. Germline-derived CDR1 and CDR2 are SQVTM and ANQGSEA. The CDR3 covers 13 residues. The CDR3 coding sequence is TGCAGCGTTGGACTAGCGGGAACCTACGAGCAGTACTTC. It yields the protein CSVGLAGTYEQYF.

CDR3 in DNA: TGTGCCAGCAGCTTCCGGTTCGCGGGAGCCATCCGGGAGTACGAGCAGTACTTC. This encodes CASSFRFAGAIREYEQYF. V gene TRBV7-2 combines with J gene TRBJ2-7; TRBD2 matches at 7 bases. The CDR3 is 18 amino acids. The germline gives CDR1 SGHTA, CDR2 FQGNSA. With 3 bases clipped from V and 4 bases from J, the junction kept 18 bases outside the gene matches.

This clonotype was seen more than once but under ten times. This chain links TRBV2 with TRBJ1-2; D gene unclear. Trimming took off 5 bases at V and 8 bases at J, with 12 bases between the two ends. The CDR3 sequence is 12 residues long. CDR1 and CDR2 from the germline V gene are SNHLY and FYNNEI. Here the CDR3 DNA reads TGTGCCAGCAGTCCGGGAGAGGCGGGCTACACCTTC. Translating it yields CASSPGEAGYTF. The full variable domain, in which reference TRBV2 and TRBJ1-2 provide the parts outside the CDR3, is EPEVTQTPSHQVTQMGQEVILRCVPISNHLYFYWYRQILGQKVEFLVSFYNNEISEKSEIFDDQFSVERPDGSNFTLKIRSTKLEDSAMYFCASSPGEAGYTFGSGTRLTVV.

This clonotype was seen more than once but under ten times. The chain joins TRBV7-2 to TRBJ2-5; 9 bases fit TRBD2. Germline CDR1 reads SGHTA; CDR2 reads FQGNSA. V lost 5 bases and J lost 10; bases outside the gene matches: 2. The CDR3 extends over 11 amino acids. The CDR3 protein is CASSPSGIQYF. CDR3 bases: TGTGCCAGCAGCCCTAGCGGGATCCAGTACTTC.

The table lists this clonotype with many counts. The chain carries TRBV4-1 and TRBJ2-3; 7 bases match TRBD1. The J segment lost 0 bases and the V segment lost 4 bases, leaving 7 bases of the junction unmatched. The germline V gene has CDR1 MGHRA and CDR2 YSYEKL. The CDR3 consists of 16 residues. Here the CDR3 DNA reads TGCGCCAGCAGCCCCAGGGGGACGAGGAGCACAGATACGCAGTATTTT. Residues: CASSPRGTRSTDTQYF.

This clonotype was found many times. This sequence joins TRBV13 and TRBJ1-3, with a weak D call TRBD1 (6 bases). This CDR3 is 16 amino acids long. V lost 6 bases and J 2 bases, leaving 17 bases between the germline ends. Germline V CDR1 and CDR2: PRHDT, FYEKMQ (reference sequence). CDR3 bases: TGTGCCAGCAGTTTTGACAGGCTGGATACTGGAAACACCATATATTTT. Residues: CASSFDRLDTGNTIYF.

V and J are TRBV12-3 or TRBV12-4 and TRBJ2-1; the match to TRBD2 covers 14 bases. This CDR3 spans 18 amino acids. Trimming cost V 7 bases and J 2 bases; bases outside gene matches: 10. Here the CDR3 DNA reads TGTGCCAGCACTTACGCGGGGACTAGCGGGAGAACCTACAATGAGCAGTTCTTC. This translates into CASTYAGTSGRTYNEQFF.

This clonotype was detected ten times or more. This sequence joins TRBV18 and TRBJ2-1; 9 bases are a match to TRBD2. The junction had 9 bases not matched to a gene; V was cut back by 8 bases and J by 7 bases. From germline, CDR1 is KGHSH and CDR2 LQKENI. CDR3 size: 14 residues. The CDR3 spells CASSRAGGRNEQFF. CDR3 DNA: TGTGCCAGCAGCCGGGCGGGGGGGCGGAATGAGCAGTTCTTC.

The V call is TRBV11-2, the J call TRBJ2-7, with 7 bases aligning to TRBD1. This CDR3 has 14 residues. Per the germline V gene, CDR1 is SGHAT and CDR2 is FQNNGV. After removal of 7 bases from V and 5 bases from J, the junction contained 11 bases not matched to a gene. CDR3 nucleotides: TGTGCCAGCACTAACCGACAGGGCGCCAACGAGCAGTACTTC. Translating gives CASTNRQGANEQYF.

The CDR3 DNA follows: TGTGCCAGCAGCCCGACGGGACTAGCGGGAGCAGGGGAGACCCAGTACTTC. Translated: CASSPTGLAGAGETQYF. The chain couples TRBV7-8 to TRBJ2-5, with TRBD2 identical over 14 bases. The CDR3 runs to 17 residues. Trimming took 5 bases from V and 5 from J; bases not matched to a gene: 10. Germline CDR1 SGHVS, CDR2 FQNEAQ.

This rearrangement joins TRBV2 to TRBJ2-6, with 8 bases lining up with TRBD1. V lost 7 bases to trimming and J lost 4 bases; unmatched junction nucleotides: 12. Germline assignment: CDR1 SNHLY and CDR2 FYNNEI. The CDR3 runs 17 residues. The CDR3 DNA reads TGTGCCAGCACCCGACAGGGGACGCTCATAGGGGCCAACGTCCTGACTTTC. Its protein product is CASTRQGTLIGANVLTF. The variable domain in full, completed from reference TRBV2 and TRBJ2-6, reads EPEVTQTPSHQVTQMGQEVILRCVPISNHLYFYWYRQILGQKVEFLVSFYNNEISEKSEIFDDQFSVERPDGSNFTLKIRSTKLEDSAMYFCASTRQGTLIGANVLTFGAGSRLTVL.

As concerns this clonotype: Possible read error: a much larger clone is one base away. The chain couples TRBV3-1 to TRBJ2-5, with 14 bases lining up with TRBD2. The CDR3 is 16 residues long. CDR1 is LGHDT, CDR2 YNNKEL, per germline (reference sequence). This CDR3 is CASSPRLAGGVETQCF. CDR3 bases: TGTGCCAGCAGCCCCCGACTAGCGGGAGGGGTAGAGACCCAGTGCTTC.

The chain's CDR3 is CSARDPGASGNTIYF. Here the CDR3 DNA reads TGCAGTGCTAGAGATCCGGGGGCGTCCGGAAACACCATATATTTT. This chain links TRBV20-1 with TRBJ1-3, with TRBD1 as a possible D gene (6 bases). Trimming cost V 0 bases and J 4 bases, with 13 bases left between them. Germline V lookup: CDR1 DFQATT, CDR2 SNEGSKA (reference sequence). CDR3 length: 15 amino acids.

At least ten counts were recorded for this clonotype. This chain joins TRBV6-2 or TRBV6-3 and TRBJ2-1, with 8 positions matching TRBD2. The V and J ends lost 2 bases and 10 bases, in that order; junction bases with no gene match: 4. Looked up from germline, CDR1 is MNHEY and CDR2 is SVGEGT. The CDR3 loop spans 13 amino acids. CDR3 protein: CASSYGGRNEQFF. The CDR3 coding sequence is TGTGCCAGCAGTTACGGCGGGAGGAACGAGCAGTTCTTC.

This clonotype was seen many times. The chain has TRBV11-1 and TRBJ2-2, with 10 bases that match TRBD2. CDR3 length: 16 amino acids. The germline CDR1 and CDR2 sequences are SGHAT and FQDESV (reference sequence). V shed 5 bases and J 4 bases; nucleotides not matched to a gene: 7. Here the CDR3 reads CASSTRAGGVTGELFF. In nucleotides, the CDR3 is TGTGCCAGCAGCACCCGAGCGGGAGGGGTCACCGGGGAGCTGTTTTTT.

V gene TRBV6-1 combines with J gene TRBJ2-1; 10 bases align to TRBD2. The CDR3 runs to 19 residues. Germline CDR1 is MNHNS and CDR2 is SASEGT. With V trimmed by 5 bases and J by 2 bases, 15 bases remained unmatched. CDR3 sequence: CASSNTFRLAGAAYNEQFF. In nucleotides, the CDR3 is TGTGCCAGCAGTAACACTTTTCGCCTAGCGGGAGCGGCCTACAATGAGCAGTTCTTC.

The chain carries TRBV11-2 and TRBJ2-2, with 7 bases matching TRBD2. Germline V lookup: CDR1 SGHAT, CDR2 FQNNGV. V shed 8 bases, J shed 6 bases, and the junction held 3 bases outside the gene matches. The length of the CDR3 is 12 residues. This CDR3 is CASGRAAGELFF. In nucleotides, the CDR3 is TGTGCCAGCGGGAGGGCCGCCGGGGAGCTGTTTTTT.

This clonotype was observed a few times. This sequence joins TRBV7-3 and TRBJ1-1; tentative D call: TRBD1 (5 bases). Germline loops: CDR1 SGHTA, CDR2 FQGTGA. This CDR3 is 14 amino acids long. Trimming pared 7 bases from V and 5 bases from J, leaving 17 bases between. The CDR3 sequence is CASNLGGGGTEAFF. The CDR3 DNA sequence: TGTGCCAGCAACCTCGGCGGGGGGGGGACTGAAGCTTTCTTT.

This clonotype was seen at least ten times. DNA of the CDR3: TGTGCCAGCAGTGAAGTTGGAGGACAGGGCATTTATTTCGGGTACGAGCAGTACTTC. It encodes CASSEVGGQGIYFGYEQYF. This sequence joins TRBV6-1 and TRBJ2-7; 8 bases are a match to TRBD1. The ends lost 1 base at V and 4 bases at J; junction bases unmatched: 18. This CDR3 contains 19 residues. CDR1 is MNHNS and CDR2 is SASEGT in the germline V gene.